This T cell receptor beta chain was sequenced during a study of blood T cells in healthy people across ages (dated by TCRdb to 2013 to 2016). Broadly, across the study: Template switching captured roughly one uniquely barcoded TCR beta cDNA molecule per two T cells in model experiments. Using deep sequencing normalized with unique cDNA molecular identifiers, the study measured how TCR beta repertoire diversity changes with age. Donors were grouped into four age groups: young (average 16 years), middle-aged (less than 40), aged (62) and long-lived (roughly 80). To avoid experimental bias, donors of different ages were spread randomly across the sequencing lanes. Using the same blood draw, the study looked at two additional independent replicas of 1 million unique cDNA reads for two donors, one aged 18 to 30 and the other aged 80 or older.

Here is what the overall study found, with its caveats: Total diversity estimates from one million sequenced T cells were considered lower bounds and underestimates. Observed TCR beta diversity per million T cells fell roughly linearly with age, and a significant reduction was already apparent by age roughly 40. There was a strong correlation between observed TCR beta diversity and the percentage of naive T cells measured by flow cytometry. The long-lived group showed more naive CD4+ T cells, fewer expanded clones and increased TCR diversity than the aged group, suggesting age selection. Because the CMV infection status of the donors was unknown, age-related changes in expanded clonotypes may potentially have been confounded. Since profiling was done on bulk unsorted PBMCs, naive and antigen-experienced compartments could not be conclusively compared.

Taken from cysteine to phenylalanine, the CDR3 has 15 residues. Of the read, only the CDR3 DNA is kept; its 45 bases are in frame from base 1. Sequences MNHEY (CDR1) and SVGEGT (CDR2) are obtained from the germline V gene. Donors were a few dozen systemically healthy Caucasian individuals from Russia aged 6 to 90 years. Each donor gave ten milliliters of peripheral blood, collected into EDTA-treated Vacutainer tubes. Ficoll-Paque density-gradient centrifugation was used to isolate PBMCs, with at least 6 million obtained per sample. Trizol reagent was used to extract total RNA from the PBMCs, yielding at least 6 micrograms per sample. For every donor, an aliquot of PBMCs went through flow cytometry to measure the percentages of naive CD45RAhigh/CD27high T cells. To note about this clonotype: Its specific antigen is unknown. No much larger clonotype is one base removed from it; base qualities were not supplied.

The library was prepared using 5' RACE. The second PCR ran for roughly 7 to 12 cycles and used a J-beta primer mix along with a sample-barcoded 5' primer. Each TCR beta cDNA molecule received a unique molecular identifier from a template-switch 5' adaptor carrying 12 random nucleotides. Each sample yielded at least 2.5 million CDR3-containing paired-end reads. The Mint cDNA synthesis kit, primed by a TRBC-specific oligonucleotide, was used to synthesize first-strand cDNA from all RNA. Following uracil-DNA glycosylase treatment, all cDNA underwent a first 18-cycle PCR with the universal primers M1SS and BC2_uni_R. On the authors' methods: For normalization, 1 million high-quality reads, each with a distinct molecular identifier, were randomly selected from each sample. Instead of being binned into consensus sequences, reads with shared molecular identifiers were discarded. MiTCR, run with a Q25 quality threshold and the strictest error-elimination algorithm, handled CDR3 identification, clonotype clustering and error correction. A nonparametric unseen species model with Euler transformation was used to estimate lower-bound total TCR beta diversity. TCRdb applied fastp at Q25 and MiXCR to the public reads, then kept only in-frame beta chains. Entries are consolidated by CDR3 protein sequence, retaining the most common genes and DNA. Clone size and V and J calls follow TCRdb, not the original study. Present in this sample are 1.8 million or so distinct CDR3 sequences, approximately 40% of which were seen just once. The ten biggest clones cover under 30% of the sample.

The rearranged chain carries TRBV6-2 or TRBV6-3 and TRBJ2-4; no D gene can be assigned with confidence. The end of the DNA aligns better with TRBJ2-7, so the J call may be wrong. This receptor was taken from a human donor in good health. Material: blood. The nucleotides read TGTGCCAGCAGTTACTCGATTTCTTCCCCCTACGAGCAGTACTTC. Translated, it reads CASSYSISSPYEQYF.